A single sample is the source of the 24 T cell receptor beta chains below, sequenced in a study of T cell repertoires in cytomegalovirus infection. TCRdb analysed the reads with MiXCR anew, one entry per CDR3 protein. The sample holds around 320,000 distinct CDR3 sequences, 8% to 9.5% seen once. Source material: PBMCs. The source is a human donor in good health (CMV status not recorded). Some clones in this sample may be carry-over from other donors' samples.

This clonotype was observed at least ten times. The CDR3 DNA is TGTGCCAGCAGCTTAGTTGCGGGGGGCTTGGGGTCCTACAATGAGCAGTTCTTC. It specifies CASSLVAGGLGSYNEQFF. This chain uses TRBV7-2 with TRBJ2-1, with 8 bases fitting TRBD2. Germline trimming cut 1 base from V and 1 base from J; bases unmatched to any gene: 9. The germline gives CDR1 SGHTA, CDR2 FQGNSA. The CDR3 contains 18 residues.

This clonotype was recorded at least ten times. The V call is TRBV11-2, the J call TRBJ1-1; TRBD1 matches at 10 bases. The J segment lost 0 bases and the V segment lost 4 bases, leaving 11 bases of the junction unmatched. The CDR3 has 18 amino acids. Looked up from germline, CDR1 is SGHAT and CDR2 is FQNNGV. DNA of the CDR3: TGTGCCAGCAGCTATCTGGGACAGGGGCGCAGCATGAACACTGAAGCTTTCTTT. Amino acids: CASSYLGQGRSMNTEAFF.

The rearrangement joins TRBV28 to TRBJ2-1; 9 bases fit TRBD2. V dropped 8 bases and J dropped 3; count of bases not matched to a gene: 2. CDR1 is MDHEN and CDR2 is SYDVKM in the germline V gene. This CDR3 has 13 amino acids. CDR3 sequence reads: CASQAGGYNEQFF. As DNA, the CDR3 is TGTGCCAGCCAAGCGGGGGGCTACAATGAGCAGTTCTTC.

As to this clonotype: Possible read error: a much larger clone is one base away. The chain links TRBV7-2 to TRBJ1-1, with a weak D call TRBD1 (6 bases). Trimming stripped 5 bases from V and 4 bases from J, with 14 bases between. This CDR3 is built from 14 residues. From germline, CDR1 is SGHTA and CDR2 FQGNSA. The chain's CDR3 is CASSTAGGPTEAFF. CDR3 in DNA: TGTGCCAGCAGCACAGCGGGGGGGCCCACTGAAGCTTTCTTT.

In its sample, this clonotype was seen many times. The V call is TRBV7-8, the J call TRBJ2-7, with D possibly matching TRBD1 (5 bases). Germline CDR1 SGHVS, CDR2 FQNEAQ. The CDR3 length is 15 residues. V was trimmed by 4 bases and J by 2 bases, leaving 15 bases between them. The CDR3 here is CASSSQTAPTYEQYF. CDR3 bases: TGTGCCAGCAGCTCACAGACAGCCCCCACCTACGAGCAGTACTTC. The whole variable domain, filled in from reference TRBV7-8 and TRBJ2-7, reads GAGVSQSPRYKVAKRGQDVALRCDPISGHVSLFWYQQALGQGPEFLTYFQNEAQLDKSGLPSDRFFAERPEGSVSTLKIQRTQQEDSAVYLCASSSQTAPTYEQYFGPGTRLTVT.

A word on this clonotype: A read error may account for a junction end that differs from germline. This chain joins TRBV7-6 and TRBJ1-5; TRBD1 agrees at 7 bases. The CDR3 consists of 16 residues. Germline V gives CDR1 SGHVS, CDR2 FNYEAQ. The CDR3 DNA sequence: TGTGTCAGCAGCTTACGGGGGCAGGGGGGGGATCAGCCCCAGCATTTT. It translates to CVSSLRGQGGDQPQHF. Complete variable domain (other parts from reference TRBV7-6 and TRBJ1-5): GAGVSQSPRYKVTKRGQDVALRCDPISGHVSLYWYRQALGQGPEFLTYFNYEAQQDKSGLPNDRFSAERPEGSISTLTIQRTEQRDSAMYRCVSSLRGQGGDQPQHFGDGTRLSIL.

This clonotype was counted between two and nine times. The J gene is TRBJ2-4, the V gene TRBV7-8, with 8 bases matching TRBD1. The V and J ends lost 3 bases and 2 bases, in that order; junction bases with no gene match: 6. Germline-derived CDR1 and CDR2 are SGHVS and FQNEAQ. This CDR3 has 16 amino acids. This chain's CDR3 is CASSLNQGASKNIQYF. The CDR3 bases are TGTGCCAGCAGCTTGAACCAGGGGGCCTCCAAAAACATTCAGTACTTC.

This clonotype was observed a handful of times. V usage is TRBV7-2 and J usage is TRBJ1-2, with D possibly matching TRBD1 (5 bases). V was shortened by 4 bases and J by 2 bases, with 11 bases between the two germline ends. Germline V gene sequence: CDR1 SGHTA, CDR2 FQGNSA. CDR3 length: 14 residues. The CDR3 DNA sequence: TGTGCCAGCAGCTCCCACTGGGACAACTATGGCTACACCTTC. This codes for CASSSHWDNYGYTF.

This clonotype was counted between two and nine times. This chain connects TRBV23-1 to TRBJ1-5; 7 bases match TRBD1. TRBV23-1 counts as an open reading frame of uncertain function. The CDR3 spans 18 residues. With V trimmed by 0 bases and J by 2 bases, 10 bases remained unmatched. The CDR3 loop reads CASSQSRLRGIGNQPQHF. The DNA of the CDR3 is TGCGCCAGCAGTCAATCGAGGCTCAGGGGGATAGGCAATCAGCCCCAGCATTTT.

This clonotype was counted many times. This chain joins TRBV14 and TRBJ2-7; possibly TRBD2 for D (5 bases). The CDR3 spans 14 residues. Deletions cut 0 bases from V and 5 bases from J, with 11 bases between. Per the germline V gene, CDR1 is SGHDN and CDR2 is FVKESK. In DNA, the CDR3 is TGTGCCAGCAGCCAAGATCGGGCGGGTGACGAGCAGTACTTC. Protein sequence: CASSQDRAGDEQYF.

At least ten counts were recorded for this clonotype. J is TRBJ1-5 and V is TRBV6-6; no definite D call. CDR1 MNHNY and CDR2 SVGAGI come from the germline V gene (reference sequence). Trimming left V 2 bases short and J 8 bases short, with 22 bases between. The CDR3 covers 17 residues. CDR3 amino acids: CASSYTLKRAGSEPQHF. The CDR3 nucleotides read TGTGCCAGCAGTTACACCTTAAAAAGGGCAGGTTCGGAGCCCCAGCATTTT.

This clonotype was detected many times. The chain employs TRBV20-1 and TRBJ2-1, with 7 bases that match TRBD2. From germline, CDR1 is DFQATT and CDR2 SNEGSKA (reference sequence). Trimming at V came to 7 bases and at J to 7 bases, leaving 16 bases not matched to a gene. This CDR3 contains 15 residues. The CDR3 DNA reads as TGCAGTGTGCAAGATGTGGGAGGGCTGGGGAATGAGCAGTTCTTC. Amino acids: CSVQDVGGLGNEQFF.

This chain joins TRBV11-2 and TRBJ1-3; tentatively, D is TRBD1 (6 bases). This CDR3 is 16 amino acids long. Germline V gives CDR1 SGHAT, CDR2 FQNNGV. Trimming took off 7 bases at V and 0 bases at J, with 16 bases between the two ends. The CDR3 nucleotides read TGTGCCAGCAAGGAGTACGGGGGCCCCTCTGGAAACACCATATATTTT. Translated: CASKEYGGPSGNTIYF. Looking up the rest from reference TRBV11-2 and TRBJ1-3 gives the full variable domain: EAGVAQSPRYKIIEKRQSVAFWCNPISGHATLYWYQQILGQGPKLLIQFQNNGVVDDSQLPKDRFSAERLKGVDSTLKIQPAKLEDSAVYLCASKEYGGPSGNTIYFGEGSWLTVV.

The CDR3, as DNA: TGTGCCAGCTCATCCCAGACCTCCTACGAGCAGTACTTC. Translating it yields CASSSQTSYEQYF. The rearrangement joins TRBV18 to TRBJ2-7; D remains ambiguous. CDR3 size: 13 residues. V shed 5 bases and J shed 0 bases, with 8 bases lying between them. Germline CDR1 reads KGHSH; CDR2 reads LQKENI. Looking up the rest from reference TRBV18 and TRBJ2-7 gives the full variable domain: NAGVMQNPRHLVRRRGQEARLRCSPMKGHSHVYWYRQLPEEGLKFMVYLQKENIIDESGMPKERFSAEFPKEGPSILRIQQVVRGDSAAYFCASSSQTSYEQYFGPGTRLTVT.

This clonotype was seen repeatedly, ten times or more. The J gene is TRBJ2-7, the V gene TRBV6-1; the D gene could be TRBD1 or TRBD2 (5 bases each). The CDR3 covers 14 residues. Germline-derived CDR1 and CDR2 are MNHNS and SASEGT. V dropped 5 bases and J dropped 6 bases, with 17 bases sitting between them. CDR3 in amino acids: CASSRDLLGTEQYF. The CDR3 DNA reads TGTGCCAGCAGTCGGGACCTTCTGGGGACCGAGCAGTACTTC.

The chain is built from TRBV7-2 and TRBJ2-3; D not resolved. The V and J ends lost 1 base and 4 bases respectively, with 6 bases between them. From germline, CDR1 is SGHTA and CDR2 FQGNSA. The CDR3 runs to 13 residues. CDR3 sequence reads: CASSLGLPDTQYF. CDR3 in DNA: TGTGCCAGCAGCTTAGGGTTACCAGATACGCAGTATTTT.

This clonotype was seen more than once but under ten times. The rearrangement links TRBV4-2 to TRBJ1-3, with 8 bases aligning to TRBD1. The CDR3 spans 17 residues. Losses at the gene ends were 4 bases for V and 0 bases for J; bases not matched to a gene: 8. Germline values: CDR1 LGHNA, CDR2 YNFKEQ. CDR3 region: CASSLETGAFSGNTIYF. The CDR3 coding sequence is TGTGCCAGCAGCCTCGAGACAGGGGCCTTCTCTGGAAACACCATATATTTT.

Here the CDR3 reads CSILAGTGLSYEQYF. The CDR3 DNA reads TGCAGCATACTAGCCGGGACAGGACTTTCCTACGAGCAGTACTTC. V gene TRBV29-1 combines with J gene TRBJ2-7, with 8 bases lining up with TRBD1. The CDR3 is 15 amino acids. The V gene end was trimmed by 8 bases and the J gene end by 1 base; junction bases not matched to a gene: 13. Germline CDR1 and CDR2: SQVTM and ANQGSEA.

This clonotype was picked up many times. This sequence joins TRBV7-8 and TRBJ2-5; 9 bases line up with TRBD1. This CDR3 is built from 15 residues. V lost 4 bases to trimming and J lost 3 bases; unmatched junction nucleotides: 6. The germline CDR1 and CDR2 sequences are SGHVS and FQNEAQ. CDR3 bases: TGTGCCAGCAGCTCCTTAGGGACAGGGAAAGAGACCCAGTACTTC. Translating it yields CASSSLGTGKETQYF. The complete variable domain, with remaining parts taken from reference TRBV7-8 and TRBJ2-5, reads GAGVSQSPRYKVAKRGQDVALRCDPISGHVSLFWYQQALGQGPEFLTYFQNEAQLDKSGLPSDRFFAERPEGSVSTLKIQRTQQEDSAVYLCASSSLGTGKETQYFGPGTRLLVL.

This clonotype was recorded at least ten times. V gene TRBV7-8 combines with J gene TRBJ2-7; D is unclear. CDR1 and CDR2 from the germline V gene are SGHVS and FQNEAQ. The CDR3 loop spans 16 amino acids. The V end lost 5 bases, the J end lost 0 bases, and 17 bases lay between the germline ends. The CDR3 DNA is TGTGCCAGCAGCAAAATTGAGTCCACGGCCTCCTACGAGCAGTACTTC. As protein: CASSKIESTASYEQYF.

CDR3 DNA sequence: TGTGCCAGCAGCTTATGGGAGGGTTCCTACAATGAGCAGTTCTTC. Translated: CASSLWEGSYNEQFF. The chain carries TRBV7-6 and TRBJ2-1; 7 bases are a match to TRBD2. J gave up 1 base and V 2 bases, and 2 bases lay outside the gene matches. Germline assignment: CDR1 SGHVS and CDR2 FNYEAQ. This CDR3 comprises 15 residues. The full variable domain, its missing parts supplied by reference TRBV7-6 and TRBJ2-1, is GAGVSQSPRYKVTKRGQDVALRCDPISGHVSLYWYRQALGQGPEFLTYFNYEAQQDKSGLPNDRFSAERPEGSISTLTIQRTEQRDSAMYRCASSLWEGSYNEQFFGPGTRLTVL.

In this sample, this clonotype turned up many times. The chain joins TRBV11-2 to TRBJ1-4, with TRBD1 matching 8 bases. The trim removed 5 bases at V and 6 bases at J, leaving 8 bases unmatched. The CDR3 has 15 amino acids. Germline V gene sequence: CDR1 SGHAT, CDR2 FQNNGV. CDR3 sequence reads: CASSPRTGRDEKLFF. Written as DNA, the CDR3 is TGTGCCAGCAGCCCCCGGACAGGGAGGGATGAAAAACTGTTTTTT.

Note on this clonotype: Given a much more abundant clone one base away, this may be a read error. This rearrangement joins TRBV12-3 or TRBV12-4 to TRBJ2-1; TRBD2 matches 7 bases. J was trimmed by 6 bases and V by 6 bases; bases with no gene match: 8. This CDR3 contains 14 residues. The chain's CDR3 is CASRTSRSGNEQFF. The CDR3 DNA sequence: TGTGCCAGCAGGACTAGCAGGAGTGGCAATGAGCAGTTCTTC.

The CDR3: CASSIPGNTGELFF. In nucleotides, the CDR3 is TGTGCCAGCAGCATCCCGGGGAACACCGGGGAGCTGTTTTTT. The rearrangement links TRBV11-2 to TRBJ2-2, with unresolved D. This CDR3 has 14 amino acids. V lost 5 bases and J 1 base, leaving 8 bases between the germline ends. Germline CDR1 reads SGHAT; CDR2 reads FQNNGV.